Sequencing of this T cell receptor beta chain was carried out in a study of quantifying T cell responses using KT2 cells. About the study: TCR alpha and beta constant-region primers primed reverse transcription of RNA.

Each cDNA got a UMI-containing oligo ligated at its 3' end. First-round PCR used 4 cycles and beta primers RC1.1 and RC1.2 covering TRBC1 and TRBC2. One entry per CDR3 protein results from TCRdb running MiXCR on the UMI-ligation and nested PCR reads. The table includes tens of thousands of distinct CDR3 sequences, 7.3% detected once. This clonotype occurred many times. The CDR3 contains 15 residues. V lost 3 bases and J lost 10; bases outside the gene matches: 10. CDR1 SGHRS and CDR2 YFSETQ come from the germline V gene. The source is a human donor. The chain combines TRBV5-1 with TRBJ1-6; 7 bases are a match to TRBD1. The material sequenced was PBMCs spiked with cells of the T cell clone KT2. CDR3 in amino acids: CASSSTGTVESPLHF. CDR3 nucleotide sequence: TGCGCCAGCAGCTCCACCGGGACAGTGGAGTCACCCCTCCACTTT.